This T cell receptor (beta chain) was found in a study of CD8+CD57+ T cells in acquired aplastic anemia (dated by TCRdb to 2017 to 2018). Concerning the study at large: A mean of about 3 ug of DNA, ranging from roughly 0.17 to 30 ug, was extracted from sorted CD4+ and CD8+ cells. CD8+CD57+ expansion was defined as a frequency above the mean frequency observed in healthy subjects. Broader findings and caveats from the paper: No significant difference in CD8+ Simpson's diversity was found between patients and healthy controls (P=0.060). Roughly 30 CD8+ CDR3 sequences were found to be shared between patients and controls, but these sequences appeared to be highly expressed in patients and within the immunodominant clones of the patients.

Concerning this clonotype: This clone's antigen is unknown. Mismatch with germline at one junction end may stem from a read error.

Patients chosen for sequencing had shown expansion of CD8+CD57+ cells by flow cytometry. Every patient had a diagnosis of severe acquired aplastic anemia based on International Study of Aplastic Anemia and Agranulocytosis and Camitta criteria. Patients had received no therapy at the time of blood sampling. In this study, sorted CD4+ and CD8+ T cells from the blood of healthy subjects and of severe aplastic anemia patients had their TCR repertoires deep-sequenced. Patients were enrolled under clinicaltrials.gov protocols 00001620, 01623167, 00001397, 00071045, 00081523 and 00961064 in the USA. Ficoll-Paque density gradient centrifugation was used to isolate peripheral blood mononuclear cells. Before DNA was extracted, CD4+ and CD8+ T cells were sorted using either FACS or magnetic beads. TCR beta VDJ combination and CDR3 sequence profiling used genomic DNA as the template. TCR repertoire sequencing was run on an Illumina HiSeq 2000. In the paper's pipeline: Repertoires were assessed using TRBV/TRBJ rearrangement plots, CDR3 size and DJ length profiles, and Simpson's diversity index. The most abundant DNA sequence in the deep sequencing data was defined as the immunodominant clone. CDR3 amino acid sequences were screened for sharing across subjects and compared with published repertoires and the VDJdb database. The public reads were reanalyzed by TCRdb: fastp trimming at Q25, MiXCR alignment, in-frame beta chains only. Identical CDR3 proteins give one entry, which carries the most common genes and DNA. The V and J calls were determined by TCRdb, not by the authors. This sample holds roughly 250,000 distinct CDR3 sequences; approximately 82% were observed only once. About two fifths of the sample rests with the top ten.

Measured from the cysteine to the phenylalanine, the CDR3 is 13 residues long. Only the CDR3 portion is preserved as DNA: 39 bases, with reading frame beginning at the first base. Per the germline V gene, KGHDR is the CDR1 and SFDVKD is the CDR2. The origin of this receptor is a human donor with aplastic anemia. This chain is built from TRBV24-1 and TRBJ2-1; TRBD2 lines up with 15 middle nucleotides. The sequenced material came from sorted CD4+, CD8+, or CD8+CD57+ T cells (not recorded which) from PBMCs. The nucleotide sequence reads as follows: TGTGCCAGCAGAGCGGGACTAGCGGGAGGTCTGTCCTTC. Its protein product is CASRAGLAGGLSF.